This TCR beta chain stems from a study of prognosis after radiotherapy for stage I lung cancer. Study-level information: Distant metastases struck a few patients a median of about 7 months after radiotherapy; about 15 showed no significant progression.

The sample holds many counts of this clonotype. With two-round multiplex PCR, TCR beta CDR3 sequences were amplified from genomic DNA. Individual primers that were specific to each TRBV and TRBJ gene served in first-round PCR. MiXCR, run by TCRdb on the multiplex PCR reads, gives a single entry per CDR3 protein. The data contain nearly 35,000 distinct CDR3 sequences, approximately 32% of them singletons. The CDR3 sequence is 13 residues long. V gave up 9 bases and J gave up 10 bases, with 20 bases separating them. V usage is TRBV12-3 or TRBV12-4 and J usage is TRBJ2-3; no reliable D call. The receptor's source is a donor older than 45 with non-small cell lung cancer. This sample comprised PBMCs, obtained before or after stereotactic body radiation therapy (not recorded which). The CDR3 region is CASKTEWSDAQYF. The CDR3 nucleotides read TGTGCCAGTAAGACGGAGTGGTCCGATGCGCAGTATTTT.